Given below is one T cell receptor beta chain in context. Germline and junction disagree at one end, which may indicate a read error. The record originates from a study of T cells in Graves' hyperthyroidism and ophthalmopathy. The investigators amplified TCR beta CDR3 regions from RNA transcripts. The HTBI primer set served for first-round RT-PCR of the TCR CDR3. One entry per CDR3 protein, called by TCRdb with MiXCR from the multiplex PCR reads. This sample carries roughly 380,000 distinct CDR3 sequences, about 15% of them seen once, and the ten largest clones take 9.5% to 11%. Germline V gene data show CDR1 as SGHVS and CDR2 as FQNEAQ. The CDR3 is 17 amino acids.

The TCR sequence derives from a woman in her fifties or sixties with Graves' hyperthyroidism. The genes are TRBV7-8 and TRBJ2-1; D uncertain. The sequenced sample consisted of blood. Here the CDR3 reads CVSSLAPRMSPYNEQFF. The CDR3 DNA reads as TGTGTCAGCAGCTTAGCTCCACGGATGTCCCCTTACAATGAGCAGTTCTTC.